The source of this TCR beta chain is a study of metastatic and nonmetastatic thyroid tumors. Turning to the study itself: Repertoire comparisons spanned blood and tumor or nodule tissue from malignant and benign thyroid patients. General study results and limits: Benign nodules reportedly had significantly lower TCR beta diversity than malignant thyroid tumors in blood and tumor.

V dropped 5 bases and J dropped 8 bases, with 22 bases sitting between them. CDR3 length equals 16 residues. In germline, CDR1 is MNHEY, CDR2 SVGEGT. Every patient was untreated before thyroid surgery. In the authors' methods: Researchers built a distant-metastasis classifier for papillary thyroid cancer that drew on CDR3 differences across clinicopathological groups. Through MiXCR, TCRdb re-clonotyped the PCR reads. None of the V and J calls come from the authors' own analysis; TCRdb made them. The table records over 25,000 clones, roughly 4% of them present only once. Turning to this clone: The antigen is undetermined.

The sample consisted of blood. The clonotype was recovered from a female donor with papillary thyroid cancer or a benign thyroid nodule (not recorded which). Some clones in this sample may be carry-over from other donors' samples. V and J are TRBV6-2 or TRBV6-3 and TRBJ2-1; no firm D call. CDR3 amino acids: CASSPDARSYHDEQFF. As DNA, the CDR3 is TGTGCCAGCAGTCCTGACGCGAGATCTTACCACGATGAGCAGTTCTTC.